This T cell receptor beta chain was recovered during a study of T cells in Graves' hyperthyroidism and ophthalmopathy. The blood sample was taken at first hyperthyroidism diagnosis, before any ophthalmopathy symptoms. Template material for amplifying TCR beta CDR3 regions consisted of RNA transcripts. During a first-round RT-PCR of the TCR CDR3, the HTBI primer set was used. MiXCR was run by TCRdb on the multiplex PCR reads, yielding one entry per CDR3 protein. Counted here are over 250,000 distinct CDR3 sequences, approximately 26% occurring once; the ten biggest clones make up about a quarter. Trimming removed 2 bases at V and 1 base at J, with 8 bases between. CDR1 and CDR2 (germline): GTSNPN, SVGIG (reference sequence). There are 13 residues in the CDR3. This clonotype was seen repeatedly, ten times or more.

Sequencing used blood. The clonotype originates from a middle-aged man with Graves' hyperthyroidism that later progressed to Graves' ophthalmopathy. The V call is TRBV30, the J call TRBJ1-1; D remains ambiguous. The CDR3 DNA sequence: TGTGCCTGGAGTAGAGGGTGGAACACTGAAGCTTTCTTT. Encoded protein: CAWSRGWNTEAFF. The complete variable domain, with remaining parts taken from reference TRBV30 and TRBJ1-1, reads SQTIHQWPATLVQPVGSPLSLECTVEGTSNPNLYWYRQAAGRGLQLLFYSVGIGQISSEVPQNLSASRPQDRQFILSSKKLLLSDSGFYLCAWSRGWNTEAFFGQGTRLTVV.